This TCR beta chain was sequenced during a study of blood T cell repertoires in COVID-19 (dated by TCRdb to 2020 to 2022). Turning to the overall study: Collaborator samples came from the United States, Italy and Spain and covered acute and convalescent phases of COVID-19. The repertoires were released in a freely available public database intended as a resource for research on the immune response to SARS-CoV-2. The material from the prospective study consisted of cDNA or gDNA derived from T cells, B-cell-depleted T cells, or PBMCs. The dataset comprised deeply sampled blood TCRbeta repertoires from subjects exposed to, actively infected with, or recovered from COVID-19. Where HLA class I and class II types were available, the types were taken from metadata supplied by the sample provider, not from assay-based typing. Sample metadata almost always included a de-identified subject ID, COVID-19 status, age in years and sex. Samples were obtained from the ongoing ImmuneRACE study (first 160 participants) and from some 1,300 subjects provided by 6 global collaborators. Overall study outcomes, separate from this receptor: The amount of clinical and demographic metadata varied by source and participant and was provided uncurated.

The immunoSEQ Assay, a bias-controlled multiplex PCR, was used to amplify TCRbeta CDR3 regions from genomic DNA. The study's processing was this. Nucleated cell counts per sample were estimated from amplification of reference gene primers within the assay. To quantify the absolute abundance of each unique TCRbeta CDR3 rearrangement, sequence reads were collapsed and filtered. For each sample, productive Simpson clonality was calculated as the square root of Simpson's diversity index across productive rearrangements. TCRdb provides this immuneACCESS table in a form limited to in-frame rearrangements. Some clones are lacking; in checked studies, under half of them reflect an unresolved V gene, and why the rest are absent is not known. The DNA was the basis for D and trimming; V, J and clone size are from that table. A total of about 130,000 clones appear in this sample, around 87% of them only once. The ten largest clones represent roughly 3.6% of the sample.

The collaborating institutions used their own protocols to collect whole blood in K2EDTA tubes. Collaborator samples were shipped for TCRbeta analysis as frozen whole blood, isolated PBMCs, or DNA extracted from either sample type. The junction shows trimming of 3 bases on V and 8 bases on J, plus 10 bases between the germline ends. The CDR3 has 12 amino acids, counting the end cysteine and phenylalanine. Of the read, only the CDR3 DNA is kept; its 36 bases are in frame from base 1. Taken from the germline V gene, the CDR1 and CDR2 loops are MDHEN and SYDVKM. For this clone: Which antigen it targets is not known. No base quality information exists; no much larger clone differs at one position.

The receptor's source is a woman aged 60 to 75 with acute or convalescent COVID-19. Here the chain combines TRBV28 and TRBJ1-2, with the identity of the D gene unclear. What was sequenced was peripheral blood. CDR3 protein: CASSLEEGGYTF. Here is the DNA: TGTGCCAGCAGTTTGGAGGAAGGAGGCTACACCTTC.